This is a list of T cell receptor beta chains from one sample in a study of T cell responses to AZD1222 COVID-19 vaccine. Sequenced by immunoSEQ multiplex PCR; TCRdb stores in-frame clones only, minus some. The table shows about 270,000 clones, with 90% to 95% occurring only once. The material sequenced was peripheral blood, taken 28 days after the second AZD1222 dose. Every receptor here comes from an adult who received the AZD1222 COVID-19 vaccine. CDR3s include the opening cysteine and the closing phenylalanine or tryptophan. Clone sizes are given selectively: once, few, many, or a class where the clone is expanded.

V gene,clone size,J gene,CDR3 protein
TRBV27,once,TRBJ2-7,CASSFLFPRRQYF
TRBV7-2,once,TRBJ2-7,CASSSGTDEQYF
TRBV27,-,TRBJ2-5,CASSPEGSPIGRTQYF
TRBV10-3,-,TRBJ2-3,CAISGDRGRTSTDTQYF
TRBV6-2/TRBV6-3,-,TRBJ2-3,CASSYPKQGSSDTQYF
TRBV5-4,-,TRBJ1-2,CASSLRQINYGYTF
TRBV5-5,-,TRBJ1-5,CASSIWTGFDQPQHF
TRBV7-3,-,TRBJ2-1,CASSPRLAGRSEQFF
TRBV3-1/TRBV3-2,-,TRBJ2-7,CASSPPGSQGRYEQYF
TRBV24-1,-,TRBJ1-1,CATSGGGGTEAFF
TRBV7-2,-,TRBJ2-7,CASSQDGLASSYEQYF
TRBV7-2,-,TRBJ2-1,CASSPSGAYNEQFF
TRBV27,-,TRBJ2-1,CASSSGTSADNEQFF
TRBV11-3,-,TRBJ2-1,CASSSSGTYNEQFF
TRBV7-6,once,TRBJ2-7,CASSPYAPGRTRIEQYF
TRBV5-6,once,TRBJ1-2,CASSLKVGGYTF
TRBV12-3/TRBV12-4,-,TRBJ1-4,CASTPALNEKLFF
TRBV3-1/TRBV3-2,-,TRBJ1-1,CASSQDRRGIAFF
TRBV5-1,-,TRBJ1-1,CASSFSSQGTEAFF
TRBV7-2,-,TRBJ1-3,CASSSLGSGNTIYF
TRBV5-5,-,TRBJ1-4,CASSPGTGGTEKLFF
TRBV30,-,TRBJ1-6,CAWSEPTSPLHF
TRBV5-4,-,TRBJ2-7,CASSFGRDQYEQYF
TRBV28,-,TRBJ1-3,CASTGQGPISGNTIYF
TRBV3-1/TRBV3-2,-,TRBJ2-1,CASSQKLSNEQFF
TRBV14,-,TRBJ2-7,CASSQGGRDRGWDEQYF
TRBV28,-,TRBJ2-7,CASRPGTSVSYEQYF
TRBV19,-,TRBJ2-1,CASSITLGLNNEQFF
TRBV10-3,-,TRBJ1-1,CAISERQGYTEAFF
TRBV14,-,TRBJ1-1,CASSQDKGAVNTEAFF
TRBV23-1,-,TRBJ2-7,CASISRRISYEQYF
TRBV15,-,TRBJ2-5,CATGPDRGETQYF
TRBV2,-,TRBJ2-5,CASSRGQAFVETQYF